Each of the 26 T cell receptor beta chains below was sequenced from the same sample in a study of blood T cell repertoires in COVID-19. The table came from immunoSEQ multiplex PCR; TCRdb's copy has only in-frame clones and leaves some out. The sample lists about 220,000 clones, around 82% occurring once. The sequencing input was peripheral blood. These receptors originate from a woman aged 70-85 years with acute or convalescent COVID-19.

The chain has TRBV20-1 and TRBJ2-1; TRBD2 agrees at 9 bases. Germline V gives CDR1 DFQATT, CDR2 SNEGSKA (reference sequence). V was clipped by 3 bases and J by 8 bases; unmatched bases: 11. The CDR3 has 15 amino acids. CDR3 nucleotide sequence: TGCAGTGCTAGTCCGGCTAGCGGGGCTAGCCATGAGCAGTTCTTC. As protein: CSASPASGASHEQFF.

The chain is built from TRBV5-1 and TRBJ2-6; D gene uncertain. Trimming left V 0 bases short and J 0 bases short, with 7 bases between. The CDR3 is made up of 16 amino acids. Germline values: CDR1 SGHRS, CDR2 YFSETQ. The CDR3 DNA follows: TGCGCCAGCAGCTTGGAGGCAGGCTCTGGGGCCAACGTCCTGACTTTC. Amino acids: CASSLEAGSGANVLTF. Based on the CDR3 plus reference TRBV5-1 and TRBJ2-6, the full variable domain is KAGVTQTPRYLIKTRGQQVTLSCSPISGHRSVSWYQQTPGQGLQFLFEYFSETQRNKGNFPGRFSGRQFSNSRSEMNVSTLELGDSALYLCASSLEAGSGANVLTFGAGSRLTVL.

This clone was recorded a few times. The gene calls are TRBV9 and TRBJ2-1, with TRBD2 identical over 11 bases. Germline V lookup: CDR1 SGDLS, CDR2 YYNGEE. Germline trimming cut 4 bases from V and 8 bases from J; bases unmatched to any gene: 8. This CDR3 has 15 residues. CDR3 loop: CASSTLGTSGDEQFF. CDR3 DNA: TGTGCCAGCAGCACTCTCGGGACTAGCGGCGATGAGCAGTTCTTC.

The chain links TRBV5-8 to TRBJ2-3; D is perhaps TRBD1 (6 bases). The germline V gene has CDR1 SGHTS and CDR2 YDEGEE. This CDR3 is 15 amino acids long. V lost 0 bases, J lost 6 bases, and 14 bases lay in between. CDR3 nucleotide sequence: TGTGCCAGCAGCTTGGCTGAATCTAGGGGGGATACGCAGTATTTT. It codes for CASSLAESRGDTQYF.

The chain uses TRBV9 and TRBJ1-6; 7 bases are shared with TRBD1. There are 14 residues in the CDR3. The V and J ends lost 0 bases and 8 bases, in that order; junction bases with no gene match: 2. CDR1 and CDR2 (germline): SGDLS, YYNGEE. CDR3: CASSVEGAYSPLHF. Here the CDR3 DNA reads TGTGCCAGCAGCGTAGAGGGGGCGTATTCACCCCTCCACTTT. The entire variable domain, with the rest obtained from reference TRBV9 and TRBJ1-6, is as follows: DSGVTQTPKHLITATGQRVTLRCSPRSGDLSVYWYQQSLDQGLQFLIQYYNGEERAKGNILERFSAQQFPDLHSELNLSSLELGDSALYFCASSVEGAYSPLHFGNGTRLTVT.

The chain carries TRBV27 and TRBJ2-4, with 11 bases identical to TRBD1. The CDR3 is 15 amino acids. J lost 3 bases, V lost 7 bases, and 5 bases had no gene match. The germline V gene encodes CDR1 MNHEY and CDR2 SMNVEV (reference sequence). This chain's CDR3 is CASILGTGGKNIQYF. CDR3 nucleotide sequence: TGTGCCAGCATCCTCGGGACAGGGGGCAAAAACATTCAGTACTTC.

The J gene is TRBJ2-5, the V gene TRBV7-2, with 15 bases fitting TRBD2. The germline gives CDR1 SGHTA, CDR2 FQGNSA. Losses at the gene ends were 3 bases for V and 5 bases for J; bases not matched to a gene: 4. CDR3 size: 16 residues. CDR3 sequence (DNA): TGTGCCAGCAGCTTCGGACTAGCGGGGGGGCGGGAGACCCAGTACTTC. Its translation is CASSFGLAGGRETQYF.

The chain employs TRBV19 and TRBJ2-1; possible D gene TRBD2, 7 bases. Looked up from germline, CDR1 is LNHDA and CDR2 is SQIVND (reference sequence). This CDR3 has 14 residues. Trimming took 9 bases from V and 9 from J, leaving 21 bases between them. CDR3 loop: CASRRTGGPPEQFF. CDR3 sequence (DNA): TGTGCCAGCCGAAGGACGGGGGGCCCTCCTGAGCAGTTCTTC.

This clone has a handful of counts. The rearrangement uses TRBV6-2 or TRBV6-3 and TRBJ2-7; no reliable D call. V was clipped by 0 bases and J by 2 bases, with 11 bases between them. The CDR3 spans 15 residues. In germline, CDR1 is MNHEY, CDR2 SVGEGT. The CDR3 nucleotides are TGTGCCAGCAGTTACTCGGCTAGTCTTACCTACGAGCAGTACTTC. Protein product: CASSYSASLTYEQYF.

This clone was seen once. The chain uses TRBV19 and TRBJ1-1; D perhaps matches TRBD1 (6 bases). The CDR3 is 16 amino acids. The V and J ends lost 4 bases and 0 bases respectively, with 15 bases between them. The germline gives CDR1 LNHDA, CDR2 SQIVND (reference sequence). CDR3 sequence (DNA): TGTGCCAGTAGTACCCCCGTGGGACATTTGAACACTGAAGCTTTCTTT. Residues: CASSTPVGHLNTEAFF.

The chain combines TRBV6-1 with TRBJ1-3; D gene ambiguous. The CDR3 consists of 16 residues. Germline CDR1 MNHNS, CDR2 SASEGT. V dropped 1 base and J dropped 2 bases, with 12 bases sitting between them. DNA of the CDR3: TGTGCCAGCAGTGAAGTTTTAGGCCGGGCTGGAAACACCATATATTTT. Translating gives CASSEVLGRAGNTIYF.

V gene TRBV7-2 combines with J gene TRBJ2-3; 9 bases fit TRBD2. Germline V lookup: CDR1 SGHTA, CDR2 FQGNSA. With V trimmed by 1 base and J by 10 bases, 21 bases remained unmatched. The CDR3 spans 19 residues. For the CDR3, the DNA is TGTGCCAGCAGCTTAGGTTCCCGGGCTAGCGGGGAGGGCCGGAGGGCGCAGTATTTT. Translation: CASSLGSRASGEGRRAQYF.

The rearrangement joins TRBV30 to TRBJ2-3; 8 bases match TRBD2. Germline CDR1 GTSNPN, CDR2 SVGIG (reference sequence). V lost 5 bases to trimming and J lost 2 bases; unmatched junction nucleotides: 6. The CDR3 is made up of 14 amino acids. The CDR3 DNA reads TGTGCCTGGGCTAGCGGGCGTTTCACAGATACGCAGTATTTT. Amino acids: CAWASGRFTDTQYF. Full variable domain (missing parts from reference TRBV30 and TRBJ2-3): SQTIHQWPATLVQPVGSPLSLECTVEGTSNPNLYWYRQAAGRGLQLLFYSVGIGQISSEVPQNLSASRPQDRQFILSSKKLLLSDSGFYLCAWASGRFTDTQYFGPGTRLTVL.

The chain combines TRBV4-2 with TRBJ1-2; D may be TRBD1 (5 bases). The V end was cut by 5 bases, the J end by 6 bases, with 13 bases between. This CDR3 is built from 13 residues. Germline CDR1 and CDR2: LGHNA and YNFKEQ. CDR3 sequence (DNA): TGTGCCAGCAGCGCACAGGAAGGGGATGGCTACACCTTC. Protein: CASSAQEGDGYTF.

The genes are TRBV18 and TRBJ1-1; TRBD1 agrees at 10 bases. Germline lookup yields CDR1 KGHSH and CDR2 LQKENI. Trimming at V came to 2 bases and at J to 10 bases, leaving 4 bases not matched to a gene. CDR3 size: 13 residues. This chain's CDR3 is CASSPVGQGGAFF. The CDR3 nucleotides read TGTGCCAGCTCACCAGTAGGACAGGGGGGAGCTTTCTTT.

V and J are TRBV6-5 and TRBJ1-4, with a possible D match to TRBD1 (6 bases). The CDR3 loop spans 14 amino acids. Trimming pared 6 bases from V and 4 bases from J, leaving 12 bases between. From germline, CDR1 is MNHEY and CDR2 SVGAGI. The CDR3: CASSRTDINEKLFF. The CDR3 nucleotides are TGTGCCAGCAGCCGGACAGATATTAATGAAAAACTGTTTTTT.

The rearrangement links TRBV7-9 to TRBJ1-1; TRBD1 matches 8 bases. With 10 bases clipped from V and 10 bases from J, the junction kept 5 bases outside the gene matches. Germline CDR1 is SEHNR and CDR2 is FQNEAQ (reference sequence). CDR3 length: 10 residues. CDR3 in amino acids: CAITGGRAFF. As DNA, the CDR3 is TGTGCCATCACAGGGGGTCGAGCTTTCTTT.

This clone was seen once. The gene calls are TRBV7-2 and TRBJ1-4; perhaps TRBD1 as D (6 bases). This CDR3 has 15 amino acids. V lost 1 base, J lost 4 bases, and 10 bases lay in between. Germline assignment: CDR1 SGHTA and CDR2 FQGNSA. CDR3 sequence: CASSLVGGGNEKLFF. The CDR3 DNA follows: TGTGCCAGCAGCTTAGTAGGGGGGGGTAATGAAAAACTGTTTTTT.

J is TRBJ1-4 and V is TRBV29-1; 7 bases map to TRBD1. Germline loops: CDR1 SQVTM, CDR2 ANQGSEA. V trimming: 6 bases; J trimming: 6 bases; junction bases outside the gene matches: 7. The CDR3 is 13 residues long. The CDR3 loop reads CSVTGQRDEKLFF. DNA for the CDR3: TGCAGCGTCACGGGACAGCGAGATGAAAAACTGTTTTTT. The whole variable domain, filled in from reference TRBV29-1 and TRBJ1-4, reads SAVISQKPSRDICQRGTSLTIQCQVDSQVTMMFWYRQQPGQSLTLIATANQGSEATYESGFVIDKFPISRPNLTFSTLTVSNMSPEDSSIYLCSVTGQRDEKLFFGSGTQLSVL.

This clone appeared a few times. This chain connects TRBV7-9 to TRBJ1-4, with D uncertain. Germline CDR1 and CDR2: SEHNR and FQNEAQ (reference sequence). The CDR3 contains 16 residues. V lost 2 bases and J lost 3, with 13 bases in between. The CDR3 DNA reads TGTGCCAGCAGCTTAAACCTTGCGCTTGCTAATGAAAAACTGTTTTTT. This gives the protein CASSLNLALANEKLFF.

The chain is built from TRBV7-3 and TRBJ2-5, with D maybe TRBD2 (6 bases). Trimming removed 1 base at V and 7 bases at J, with 10 bases between. The CDR3 is made up of 13 amino acids. Per the germline V gene, CDR1 is SGHTA and CDR2 is FQGTGA. The CDR3 region is CASSLSLRGTQYF. The CDR3, as DNA: TGTGCCAGCAGCTTAAGTTTGCGGGGGACCCAGTACTTC.

This chain uses TRBV3-1 (or the pseudogene TRBV3-2) with TRBJ2-3, with 11 nucleotides matching TRBD2. J was trimmed by 2 bases and V by 1 base; bases with no gene match: 5. The CDR3 is 17 amino acids. The V gene's germline CDR1 is LGHDT and CDR2 YNNKEL (reference sequence). The DNA of the CDR3 is TGTGCCAGCAGCCAAGGGCAACTAGCGGGGGACACAGATACGCAGTATTTT. Its protein product is CASSQGQLAGDTDTQYF.

This rearrangement joins TRBV30 to TRBJ2-2; 7 positions agree with TRBD1. The germline gives CDR1 GTSNPN, CDR2 SVGIG (reference sequence). The CDR3 has 14 amino acids. J lost 4 bases, V lost 2 bases, and 4 bases had no gene match. CDR3 nucleotide sequence: TGTGCCTGGAGTAGGGGACAGACCACCGGGGAGCTGTTTTTT. It encodes CAWSRGQTTGELFF.

This chain links TRBV11-2 with TRBJ2-5; 8 positions match TRBD2. The CDR3 is made up of 18 amino acids. The V segment lost 5 bases and the J segment 2 bases; nucleotides outside the gene matches: 16. Per germline, CDR1 SGHAT and CDR2 FQNNGV. The CDR3 is CASSQGALAGGGQETQYF. The CDR3 DNA is TGTGCCAGCAGCCAAGGGGCACTGGCGGGGGGAGGTCAAGAGACCCAGTACTTC.

This rearrangement joins TRBV5-1 to TRBJ2-3; 16 positions agree with TRBD2. Germline V CDR1 and CDR2: SGHRS, YFSETQ. The length of the CDR3 is 18 residues. Germline trimming cut 3 bases from V and 0 bases from J; bases unmatched to any gene: 4. In DNA form, the CDR3 reads TGCGCCAGCAGCTCGGGACTAGCGGGGGGGTTAAGCACAGATACGCAGTATTTT. Translation: CASSSGLAGGLSTDTQYF.

This chain connects TRBV11-2 to TRBJ2-4, with D unclear. Germline lookup yields CDR1 SGHAT and CDR2 FQNNGV. This CDR3 spans 13 amino acids. Trimming left V 3 bases short and J 2 bases short, with 5 bases between. CDR3 bases: TGTGCCAGCAGCTTTGGCCCCAAAAACATTCAGTACTTC. Amino acid sequence: CASSFGPKNIQYF.